Detailed here is one T cell receptor (beta chain). Its matching antigen is unknown. The time point denotes: patch test 1, 2 weeks after DPC sensitization. Stated treatment: therapeutic diphenylcyclopropenone sensitization with weekly scalp DPC. TCRdb independently ran MiXCR on the RACE reads; one entry per CDR3 protein. There are more than 150,000 distinct CDR3 sequences in the sample; about 15% occur only once, and less than 2% lies in the top ten. The data were obtained in a study of human T cells and chemical hapten exposure. About the study: Weekly diphenylcyclopropenone doses were given to patients' scalps across the approximately 24-week study. Patches that contained 0.01% DPC were applied to the upper back and read at 6 days.

General observations from the study: TCRs exceeding a frequency of 1 in 1000 stayed unchanged under DPC sensitization.

The sample here was whole blood, taken in connection with sensitization to the hapten diphenylcyclopropenone (DPC). The source of this sequence is a woman aged 25 to 45 with alopecia areata. Some clones in this sample may be carry-over from other donors' samples.

CDR3 sequence: CASSLHPGQGTIEQFF. CDR3 nucleotide sequence: TGCGCCAGCAGCTTACACCCGGGACAGGGGACGATTGAGCAGTTCTTC. This sequence joins TRBV5-1 and TRBJ2-1; the match to TRBD1 covers 10 bases. CDR1 and CDR2 from the germline V gene are SGHRS and YFSETQ. The CDR3 has 16 residues. The ends lost 2 bases at V and 9 bases at J; junction bases unmatched: 11.